This T cell receptor beta chain was documented in a study of control samples from healthy donors and cancer patients. The assay was immunoSEQ multiplex PCR, and TCRdb's table has in-frame clones only and misses some. The top ten hold 12% to 15% of the sample, which has around 150,000 clones, around 94% seen once. Germline CDR1 is SGHTS and CDR2 is YDEGEE. With 8 bases clipped from V and 2 bases from J, the junction kept 4 bases outside the gene matches. This CDR3 is built from 14 residues. The chain uses TRBV5-8 and TRBJ1-6, with 7 nucleotides matching TRBD1. Source material: PBMCs. This TCR came from a man aged 55 to 70 with colorectal cancer. The CDR3 sequence is CASHQGAYNSPLHF. CDR3 coding DNA: TGTGCCAGTCACCAGGGGGCCTATAATTCACCCCTCCACTTT.